This TCR beta chain stems from a study of blood T cells in healthy people across ages. The CDR3 is made up of 15 amino acids. Germline V gene lookup returns CDR1 SGHTA and CDR2 FQGNSA. With 1 base clipped from V and 10 bases from J, the junction kept 7 bases outside the gene matches. A second PCR of 7 to 11 cycles used a sample-barcoded 5' primer and a J-beta primer mix. TCRdb passed the 5' RACE reads through MiXCR, listing each CDR3 protein once. The sample holds approximately 690,000 distinct CDR3 sequences; roughly two fifths are singletons and the top ten take 25% to 35%. Aged about 6 to 100, donors were systemically healthy Caucasians from Russia. Researchers report isolating at least 6 million PBMCs per sample.

The chain combines TRBV7-2 with TRBJ2-1, with 10 nucleotides matching TRBD2. The source of this sequence is an elderly man in good health. Sequencing used blood. The CDR3 DNA sequence: TGTGCCAGCAGCTTAGGGCTAGCGGGAGTTCGAGAGCAGTTCTTC. This sequence encodes CASSLGLAGVREQFF.